This T cell receptor beta chain was observed in a study of OX40 agonist ivuxolimab in advanced cancers. Background on the study: People in dose escalation had one of these cancers: hepatocellular carcinoma, melanoma, renal cell or head and neck cancer. There were three patients with partial responses, one having hepatocellular carcinoma and two cutaneous melanoma. Study-wide results and caveats: Compared with CD4+, CD8+ T cells on average had more expanded clones.

Trimming shortened V by 4 bases and J by 4 bases, and 7 bases separated the two germline ends. The CDR3 contains 12 residues. Germline CDR1 and CDR2: SGHAT and FQNNGV. The table came from immunoSEQ multiplex PCR; TCRdb's copy has only in-frame clones and leaves some out. Among roughly 80,000 clones listed, about nine tenths were seen once. With baseline, cycle 4 day 1, and cycle 7 day 1 as timepoints, blood was sampled. This clone was found a few times. Its target is unknown. The material was CD4+ or CD8+ T cells sorted from blood, obtained in a trial of the OX40 agonist ivuxolimab. The gene calls are TRBV11-2 and TRBJ1-2; D may be TRBD1 (5 bases). The receptor's source is an adult with an advanced solid tumor such as melanoma, head and neck, liver or kidney cancer. CDR3 residues: CASSYQGYGYTF. CDR3 nucleotide sequence: TGTGCCAGCAGCTATCAGGGCTATGGCTACACCTTC.